This is a list of T cell receptor beta chains from one sample in a study of OX40 agonist ivuxolimab in advanced cancers. Produced via immunoSEQ multiplex PCR; TCRdb's table is partial and in-frame only. Among roughly 66,000 clones, under 85% were seen once, and the ten largest hold roughly 2.5%. Sequenced here: CD4+ or CD8+ T cells sorted from blood, sampled in a trial of the OX40 agonist ivuxolimab. These receptors were taken from an adult with an advanced solid tumor such as melanoma, head and neck, liver or kidney cancer. Both conserved end residues are part of each CDR3. The order of the fields is CDR3 length, D gene, clone size, J gene, V gene, CDR3 DNA, CDR3 protein. D genes are given only for firm matches. Size is stated for part of the rows, as once, few or many counts, or as a class when the clone is expanded.

12,NA,NA,TRBJ2-2,TRBV4-1,TGCGCCAGCAGCCTCGCCGCTGGGGAGCTGTTTTTT,CASSLAAGELFF
15,NA,once,TRBJ1-3,TRBV6-5,TGTGCCAGCAGTTCTCCGACTTGGGCTGGAAACACCATATATTTT,CASSSPTWAGNTIYF
14,NA,NA,TRBJ2-2,TRBV28,TGTGCCAGCAGTTTACACGCGAACACCGGGGAGCTGTTTTTT,CASSLHANTGELFF
14,TRBD1,NA,TRBJ1-5,TRBV10-1,TGCGCCATCACTATTGACAGGGCGAATCAGCCCCAGCATTTT,CAITIDRANQPQHF
17,TRBD2,NA,TRBJ2-3,TRBV10-1,TGCGCCAGCAGTGCTGGGACTAGCGGATCTAGCACAGATACGCAGTATTTT,CASSAGTSGSSTDTQYF
16,NA,NA,TRBJ1-2,TRBV27,TGTGCCAGCAGTTTAGGGTCTCCCGCAGGGCCCTATGGCTACACCTTC,CASSLGSPAGPYGYTF
15,TRBD2,NA,TRBJ2-1,TRBV7-7,TGTGCCAGCAGCTCGCCGGGACTAGCCGAAAATGAGCAGTTCTTC,CASSSPGLAENEQFF
15,NA,NA,TRBJ1-6,TRBV7-8,TGTGCCAGCAGCTTAGAGCGGGGGGCGAAATCACCCCTCCACTTT,CASSLERGAKSPLHF
21,TRBD2,once,TRBJ2-1,TRBV27,TGTGCCAGCAGTCCCCGGGGGCTTGCGGGAGGTTTTTACGGGTCCTACAATGAGCAGTTCTTC,CASSPRGLAGGFYGSYNEQFF
14,TRBD1,NA,TRBJ2-7,TRBV6-9,TGTGCCAGCAGTTACCATGGGACAGGGGGCGAGCAGTACTTC,CASSYHGTGGEQYF
15,TRBD1,NA,TRBJ1-6,TRBV2,TGTGCCAGCAGTTATTGGGACAGGGGTAATTCACCCCTCCACTTT,CASSYWDRGNSPLHF
14,TRBD1,NA,TRBJ2-7,TRBV11-3,TGTGCCAGCAGCCCGGACAGGGGAACCTACGAGCAGTACTTC,CASSPDRGTYEQYF
16,TRBD1,NA,TRBJ2-3,TRBV7-2,TGTGCCAGCAGCAAAAGACAGGGGGCTCACTCAGATACGCAGTATTTT,CASSKRQGAHSDTQYF
14,NA,NA,TRBJ1-5,TRBV19,TGTGCCAGTAGGTCCGCAGGGAGCAATCAGCCCCAGCATTTT,CASRSAGSNQPQHF
13,TRBD2,NA,TRBJ2-7,TRBV7-9,TGTGCCAGCAGCCCGACTAGCGGGACTGTGCAGTACTTC,CASSPTSGTVQYF
14,NA,NA,TRBJ2-3,TRBV28,TGTGCCAGCAGGGAGCCGGATCGCACAGATACGCAGTATTTT,CASREPDRTDTQYF
13,NA,NA,TRBJ2-2,TRBV6-1,TGTGCCAGCAGCCCCTGGAACACCGGGGAGCTGTTTTTT,CASSPWNTGELFF
17,NA,few,TRBJ2-7,TRBV10-3,TGTGCCATCAGTGAGTCATCAGGGGGGAGAGGCACCTACGAGCAGTACTTC,CAISESSGGRGTYEQYF
15,NA,NA,TRBJ2-1,TRBV7-3,TGTACCAGCAGCTCGAGCGCGCTCTCCTACAATGAGCAGTTCTTC,CTSSSSALSYNEQFF
15,NA,NA,TRBJ1-2,TRBV5-1,TGCGCCAGCAGCTCAACCGGGACCCGGTTGGGCGGCTACACCTTC,CASSSTGTRLGGYTF
14,NA,NA,TRBJ1-3,TRBV5-6,TGTGCCAGCAGCTTATCGAGCTCTGGAAACACCATATATTTT,CASSLSSSGNTIYF
15,NA,NA,TRBJ2-1,TRBV6-1,TGTGCCAGCAGTTCCGGGCCTGTATCCTACAATGAGCAGTTCTTC,CASSSGPVSYNEQFF
12,NA,NA,TRBJ2-7,TRBV7-9,TGTGCCAGCAGCGGCTGGGTGGTCGAGCAGTACTTC,CASSGWVVEQYF
16,TRBD2,NA,TRBJ2-1,TRBV5-6,TGTGCCAGCAGGATCGCGGATTGGGACTACGTTTTCGAGCAGTTCTTC,CASRIADWDYVFEQFF
16,TRBD2,NA,TRBJ2-1,TRBV11-2,TGTGCCAGCACCCCTAGCGGCGGGAGGAGGTACAATGAGCAGTTCTTC,CASTPSGGRRYNEQFF
13,NA,NA,TRBJ2-2,TRBV2,TGTGCCAGCAGCCCAGGGTTCACCGGGGAGCTGTTTTTT,CASSPGFTGELFF
14,NA,NA,TRBJ1-2,TRBV5-1,TGCGCCAGCAGCTTAGGGGAAAGAGGGAGCGGCTACACCTTC,CASSLGERGSGYTF
15,TRBD2,NA,TRBJ2-7,TRBV7-2,TGTGCCAGCAGCTTAGAGGCTAGCGGGACCGGACAGCAGTACTTC,CASSLEASGTGQQYF
15,NA,few,TRBJ2-1,TRBV7-9,TGTGCCAGCAGCTCTAAGAGGCGAATGGGCAATGAGCAGTTCTTC,CASSSKRRMGNEQFF
13,NA,many,TRBJ1-1,TRBV6-5,TGTGCCAGCAGGGCAGGGCCTCACACTGAAGCTTTCTTT,CASRAGPHTEAFF
12,NA,NA,TRBJ1-2,TRBV29-1,TGCAGCGTTGAAGAACGAGGCTTTGGCTACACCTTC,CSVEERGFGYTF
19,NA,NA,TRBJ2-1,TRBV5-1,TGCGCCAGCAGCCCTTTAGGACCGACGGATCGATTCTCCTACAATGAGCAGTTCTTC,CASSPLGPTDRFSYNEQFF
15,TRBD1,NA,TRBJ1-4,TRBV5-1,TGCGCCAGCAGCTTGGAAGGGACAGGGGATGAAAAACTGTTTTTT,CASSLEGTGDEKLFF
16,NA,NA,TRBJ2-2,TRBV19,TGTGCCAGTAGGCCTGAGGGGGTGTCGAACACCGGGGAGCTGTTTTTT,CASRPEGVSNTGELFF
11,NA,NA,TRBJ2-1,TRBV4-3,TGCGCCAGCAGCCAGCACGATGAGCAGTTCTTC,CASSQHDEQFF
15,NA,NA,TRBJ1-4,TRBV21-1,TGTGCCAGCAACCTCACGGGGCCCCGAGGGGAAAAACTGTTTTTT,CASNLTGPRGEKLFF
14,NA,once,TRBJ2-4,TRBV19,TGTGCCAGTAGCGTACAGGGATCCAAAAACATTCAGTACTTC,CASSVQGSKNIQYF